The 28 T cell receptor beta chains listed next were all sequenced from one sample in a study of cytomegalovirus exposure and HLA in healthy donors. Generated by immunoSEQ multiplex PCR, the TCRdb table keeps only in-frame clones and is missing some. The top ten hold 0.9% to 1.1% of the sample, which has approximately 270,000 clones, 80% to 90% seen once. The sequenced material came from PBMCs. Receptors originate from a young woman in good health and CMV-seronegative.

The chain links TRBV7-9 to TRBJ1-2, with a tentative D call TRBD1 (6 bases). Trimming stripped 7 bases from V and 4 bases from J, with 19 bases between. This CDR3 region has 15 residues. Germline CDR1 reads SEHNR; CDR2 reads FQNEAQ (reference sequence). This CDR3 is CASNERRGPTYGYTF. The CDR3 region has the DNA TGTGCCAGCAACGAACGCAGGGGACCGACCTATGGCTACACCTTC.

This clone was counted between two and nine times. The V gene is TRBV2, the J gene TRBJ1-5, with D tentatively TRBD1 (6 bases). Germline V gives CDR1 SNHLY, CDR2 FYNNEI. The CDR3 contains 14 residues. Trimming took 6 bases from V and 5 from J, leaving 14 bases between them. CDR3 nucleotides: TGTGCCAGCAGGTTAAGGGACACCGATCAGCCCCAGCATTTT. Its protein is CASRLRDTDQPQHF. Looking up the rest from reference TRBV2 and TRBJ1-5 gives the full variable domain: EPEVTQTPSHQVTQMGQEVILRCVPISNHLYFYWYRQILGQKVEFLVSFYNNEISEKSEIFDDQFSVERPDGSNFTLKIRSTKLEDSAMYFCASRLRDTDQPQHFGDGTRLSIL.

The chain uses TRBV7-6 and TRBJ1-6, with TRBD1 matching over 11 bases. The CDR3 consists of 15 residues. The V gene's germline CDR1 is SGHVS and CDR2 FNYEAQ. The ends lost 3 bases at V and 10 bases at J; junction bases unmatched: 5. In DNA form, the CDR3 reads TGTGCCAGCAGCTTGGGACAGGGGGTAGGGTCACCCCTCCACTTT. It encodes CASSLGQGVGSPLHF.

V and J are TRBV30 and TRBJ1-2, with 7 positions matching TRBD1. The V gene's germline CDR1 is GTSNPN and CDR2 SVGIG (reference sequence). V lost 0 bases to trimming and J lost 4 bases; unmatched junction nucleotides: 11. CDR3 length equals 16 residues. The CDR3 protein is CAWSVRRGPPGYGYTF. In DNA, the CDR3 is TGTGCCTGGAGTGTACGGAGGGGGCCGCCCGGCTATGGCTACACCTTC.

V gene TRBV6-1 combines with J gene TRBJ1-2; 9 bases fit TRBD1. This CDR3 region has 15 residues. Germline V CDR1 and CDR2: MNHNS, SASEGT. V was clipped by 6 bases and J by 4 bases; unmatched bases: 9. CDR3 protein: CASRIRTGASYGYTF. CDR3 coding DNA: TGTGCCAGCAGGATCCGGACAGGGGCCTCCTATGGCTACACCTTC.

The chain has TRBV27 and TRBJ2-7; D might be TRBD2 (5 bases). Per the germline V gene, CDR1 is MNHEY and CDR2 is SMNVEV (reference sequence). The V and J ends lost 5 bases and 3 bases respectively, with 14 bases between them. The CDR3 sequence is 14 residues long. CDR3 in DNA: TGTGCCAGCAGTGCCTTAGCGTCCCACTACGAGCAGTACTTC. Translated: CASSALASHYEQYF.

The chain couples TRBV7-9 to TRBJ1-2, with 11 bases fitting TRBD1. The CDR3 totals 15 residues. CDR1 and CDR2 from the germline V gene are SEHNR and FQNEAQ (reference sequence). Germline trimming cut 5 bases from V and 7 bases from J; bases unmatched to any gene: 9. CDR3 amino acids: CASSPQGQGVGGYTF. CDR3 sequence (DNA): TGTGCCAGCAGCCCCCAGGGACAGGGGGTGGGTGGCTACACCTTC.

This chain uses TRBV30 with TRBJ1-4, with 8 bases matching TRBD1. Losses at the gene ends were 2 bases for V and 8 bases for J; bases not matched to a gene: 7. The CDR3 consists of 14 residues. The V gene's germline CDR1 is GTSNPN and CDR2 SVGIG (reference sequence). The CDR3 sequence is CAWSPDRVSEKLFF. DNA for the CDR3: TGTGCCTGGAGTCCGGACAGGGTTAGCGAAAAACTGTTTTTT.

The chain couples TRBV28 to TRBJ2-1, with 14 bases that match TRBD2. V was pared by 2 bases and J by 4 bases, with 7 bases of the junction left unmatched. The CDR3 runs to 18 residues. Germline values: CDR1 MDHEN, CDR2 SYDVKM. CDR3 DNA sequence: TGTGCCAGCAGTTTACCCCTGACTAGCGGGAGGGCATACAATGAGCAGTTCTTC. This codes for CASSLPLTSGRAYNEQFF.

The rearrangement links TRBV27 to TRBJ2-1; TRBD2 matches at 9 bases. The CDR3 runs 15 residues. Per the germline V gene, CDR1 is MNHEY and CDR2 is SMNVEV (reference sequence). J gave up 8 bases and V 5 bases, and 10 bases lay outside the gene matches. CDR3 region: CASSILAGSRDEQFF. CDR3 nucleotides: TGTGCCAGCAGTATTCTAGCGGGGTCTAGGGATGAGCAGTTCTTC.

The rearrangement joins TRBV28 to TRBJ1-1; 8 positions agree with TRBD1. CDR3 size: 13 residues. Germline V gene sequence: CDR1 MDHEN, CDR2 SYDVKM. The J segment lost 5 bases and the V segment lost 6 bases, leaving 5 bases of the junction unmatched. CDR3 bases: TGTGCCAGCAGGGACAGGGTGAGGACTGAAGCTTTCTTT. It is translated as CASRDRVRTEAFF.

The chain links TRBV7-7 to TRBJ2-5, with 10 bases identical to TRBD2. From germline, CDR1 is SSHAT and CDR2 FNYEAQ (reference sequence). Trimming cost V 1 base and J 4 bases; bases outside gene matches: 6. The CDR3 is made up of 16 amino acids. In nucleotides, the CDR3 is TGTGCCAGCAGCTTAGGCCTAGCGGGAGTGGGAGAGACCCAGTACTTC. Encoded protein: CASSLGLAGVGETQYF.

The CDR3 loop is CASSWGTSGISYEQYF. The CDR3 nucleotides read TGTGCCAGCAGCTGGGGGACTTCCGGGATCTCCTACGAGCAGTACTTC. The gene calls are TRBV5-6 and TRBJ2-7; TRBD2 might be the D (6 bases). CDR3 size: 16 residues. V lost 3 bases and J 0 bases, leaving 16 bases between the germline ends. Germline V gene data show CDR1 as SGHDT and CDR2 as YYEEEE.

The table lists this clone with a count of one. CDR3 bases: TGTGCCAGCAGCTTGGGGGAGAACTATGGCTACACCTTC. It encodes CASSLGENYGYTF. The chain couples TRBV5-4 to TRBJ1-2; D remains ambiguous. Germline CDR1 reads SGHNT; CDR2 reads YYREEE (reference sequence). The CDR3 sequence is 13 residues long. V lost 0 bases to trimming and J lost 2 bases, with 5 bases between them.

This clone turned up a few times. The rearrangement joins TRBV5-3 to TRBJ2-2, with 12 bases aligning to TRBD2. TRBV5-3 is known as an ORF, though its function is uncertain. Germline trimming cut 4 bases from V and 0 bases from J; bases unmatched to any gene: 10. The CDR3 consists of 19 residues. The CDR3 here is CARSEGLAGTTTNTGELFF. As DNA, the CDR3 is TGTGCCAGAAGCGAGGGACTAGCGGGCACCACTACGAACACCGGGGAGCTGTTTTTT.

The gene calls are TRBV6-4 and TRBJ1-2; no definite D call. This CDR3 is 12 amino acids long. Germline V gene lookup returns CDR1 MRHNA and CDR2 SNTAGT. V lost 0 bases, J lost 9 bases, and 8 bases lay in between. The CDR3: CASSDSRESYTF. The CDR3 nucleotides read TGTGCCAGCAGTGACTCAAGGGAGAGCTACACCTTC.

The rearrangement joins TRBV9 to TRBJ1-2, with 11 bases matching TRBD1. The germline V gene encodes CDR1 SGDLS and CDR2 YYNGEE. V dropped 3 bases and J dropped 5; count of bases not matched to a gene: 3. The CDR3 runs to 14 residues. CDR3 sequence reads: CASSAGTGGYGYTF. The CDR3 bases are TGTGCCAGCAGCGCGGGGACAGGGGGATATGGCTACACCTTC.

The gene calls are TRBV30 and TRBJ1-2; 9 positions match TRBD1. With 5 bases clipped from V and 8 bases from J, the junction kept 9 bases outside the gene matches. This CDR3 comprises 13 residues. The germline CDR1 and CDR2 sequences are GTSNPN and SVGIG (reference sequence). As DNA, the CDR3 is TGTGCCTGGGTTGGGGACAGGGTTGTGGGCTACACCTTC. Its protein is CAWVGDRVVGYTF.

The chain recombines TRBV9 with TRBJ1-2, with D hard to call. Per germline, CDR1 SGDLS and CDR2 YYNGEE. This CDR3 comprises 11 residues. V lost 6 bases, J lost 4 bases, and 7 bases lay in between. The CDR3 DNA reads TGTGCCAGCAATGCGGGCTATGGCTACACCTTC. It encodes CASNAGYGYTF.

The genes are TRBV19 and TRBJ1-2; unclear D gene. In germline, CDR1 is LNHDA, CDR2 SQIVND (reference sequence). This CDR3 is built from 14 residues. Trimming took 3 bases from V and 3 from J, leaving 11 bases between them. The CDR3 spells CASSMVVRDYGYTF. The CDR3 bases are TGTGCCAGTAGTATGGTGGTCCGAGACTATGGCTACACCTTC.

J is TRBJ2-4 and V is TRBV27, with D possibly being TRBD1 (5 bases). The CDR3 covers 15 residues. V dropped 3 bases and J dropped 8 bases, with 17 bases sitting between them. Germline loops: CDR1 MNHEY, CDR2 SMNVEV (reference sequence). CDR3 coding DNA: TGTGCCAGCAGTTTCAACGCAGGGATGATGGACATTCAGTACTTC. Translated: CASSFNAGMMDIQYF.

The DNA of the CDR3 is TGTGCCAGCAGACTCGGACTAGCGGGAAGCTACGAGCAGTACTTC. Translated, it gives CASRLGLAGSYEQYF. The gene calls are TRBV7-2 and TRBJ2-7; 12 bases are a match to TRBD2. The CDR3 loop spans 15 amino acids. Germline V gene sequence: CDR1 SGHTA, CDR2 FQGNSA. After removal of 6 bases from V and 3 bases from J, the junction contained 6 bases not matched to a gene.

The chain combines TRBV28 with TRBJ1-2, with TRBD1 as a possible D gene (6 bases). The CDR3 length is 13 residues. V shed 7 bases and J shed 7 bases, with 16 bases lying between them. The germline gives CDR1 MDHEN, CDR2 SYDVKM. CDR3 coding DNA: TGTGCCAGCAAGATTACAGGGATCGTTGGCTACACCTTC. Protein sequence: CASKITGIVGYTF.

The chain joins TRBV4-1 to TRBJ2-3, with 9 bases that match TRBD1. CDR1 MGHRA and CDR2 YSYEKL come from the germline V gene. Trimming removed 3 bases from V and 5 bases from J; junction bases left unmatched: 6. This CDR3 is built from 15 residues. CDR3 region: CASSHGQGKGDTQYF. The CDR3 DNA reads TGCGCCAGCAGCCACGGACAGGGGAAAGGAGATACGCAGTATTTT.

V usage is TRBV7-9 and J usage is TRBJ2-1, with 14 bases fitting TRBD2. Trimming at V came to 5 bases and at J to 4 bases, leaving 7 bases not matched to a gene. Germline V gives CDR1 SEHNR, CDR2 FQNEAQ (reference sequence). The CDR3 covers 17 residues. CDR3 DNA: TGTGCCAGCAGCCAACCGGGACTAGCGGGGGCATACAATGAGCAGTTCTTC. This translates into CASSQPGLAGAYNEQFF.

This clone came up a few times. The rearrangement joins TRBV18 to TRBJ1-2, with D possibly being TRBD1 (6 bases). CDR1 and CDR2 (germline): KGHSH, LQKENI. Trimming pared 5 bases from V and 6 bases from J, leaving 13 bases between. This CDR3 is built from 13 residues. The CDR3: CASSGTGTDGYTF. CDR3 DNA sequence: TGTGCCAGCTCAGGAACAGGGACGGATGGCTACACCTTC.

The V and J genes are TRBV27 and TRBJ1-4; D may be TRBD1 (6 bases). There are 14 residues in the CDR3. V was trimmed by 5 bases and J by 7 bases, leaving 14 bases between them. The germline V gene encodes CDR1 MNHEY and CDR2 SMNVEV (reference sequence). CDR3 protein: CASSKGGFREKLFF. The CDR3 nucleotides are TGTGCCAGCAGTAAGGGGGGGTTCCGTGAAAAACTGTTTTTT. Filled out from reference TRBV27 and TRBJ1-4, the complete variable domain reads EAQVTQNPRYLITVTGKKLTVTCSQNMNHEYMSWYRQDPGLGLRQIYYSMNVEVTDKGDVPEGYKVSRKEKRNFPLILESPSPNQTSLYFCASSKGGFREKLFFGSGTQLSVL.

The chain recombines TRBV19 with TRBJ1-2, with TRBD1 identical over 9 bases. CDR1 is LNHDA and CDR2 is SQIVND in the germline V gene (reference sequence). Trimming removed 8 bases from V and 5 bases from J; junction bases left unmatched: 12. The CDR3 runs 15 residues. The CDR3 region has the DNA TGTGCCAGTCAGGCCCCGGGACAGGGTGCTTATGGCTACACCTTC. It specifies CASQAPGQGAYGYTF.